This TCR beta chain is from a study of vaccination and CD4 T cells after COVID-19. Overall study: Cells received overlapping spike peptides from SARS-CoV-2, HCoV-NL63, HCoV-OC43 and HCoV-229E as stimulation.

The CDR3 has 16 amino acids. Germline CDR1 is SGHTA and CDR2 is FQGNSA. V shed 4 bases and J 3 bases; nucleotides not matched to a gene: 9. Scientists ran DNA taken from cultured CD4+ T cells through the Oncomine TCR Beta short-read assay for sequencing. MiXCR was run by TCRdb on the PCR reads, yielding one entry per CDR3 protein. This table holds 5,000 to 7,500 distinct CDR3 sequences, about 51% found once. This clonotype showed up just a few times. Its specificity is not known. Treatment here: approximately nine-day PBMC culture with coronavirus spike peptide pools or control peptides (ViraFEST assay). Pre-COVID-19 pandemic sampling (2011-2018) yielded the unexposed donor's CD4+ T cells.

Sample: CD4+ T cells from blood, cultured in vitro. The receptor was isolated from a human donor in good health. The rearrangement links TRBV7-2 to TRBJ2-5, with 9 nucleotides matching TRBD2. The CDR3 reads CASSSRGLASKETQYF. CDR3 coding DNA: TGTGCCAGCAGCTCCCGAGGACTAGCGAGCAAAGAGACCCAGTACTTC.